The clone carrying this T cell receptor (beta chain) was seen at least ten times. What it binds is not known. The sample is drawn from a study of CD8 T cells in ankylosing spondylitis. Study results and caveats: Disease-linked clones were found to be CD8+ and relatively rare in peripheral blood. For ankylosing spondylitis blood, a TCR beta motif of 7 or 8 highly homologous variants appeared characteristic.

Trimming shortened V by 2 bases and J by 0 bases, and 9 bases separated the two germline ends. The CDR3 is 15 amino acids. Germline V gene data show CDR1 as SEHNR and CDR2 as FQNEAQ (reference sequence). TCRdb reanalysed the 5' RACE reads using MiXCR and keeps one entry per CDR3 protein. The table includes over 700,000 distinct CDR3 sequences, around 19% detected once. The chain joins TRBV7-9 to TRBJ2-3; possible D gene TRBD1, 6 bases. The receptor comes from a male donor with ankylosing spondylitis. Source material: blood, either unsorted or a sorted T cell fraction (not recorded which). CDR3 loop: CASSLSRGSTDTQYF. The CDR3 DNA is TGTGCCAGCAGCTTATCCAGGGGTAGCACAGATACGCAGTATTTT.